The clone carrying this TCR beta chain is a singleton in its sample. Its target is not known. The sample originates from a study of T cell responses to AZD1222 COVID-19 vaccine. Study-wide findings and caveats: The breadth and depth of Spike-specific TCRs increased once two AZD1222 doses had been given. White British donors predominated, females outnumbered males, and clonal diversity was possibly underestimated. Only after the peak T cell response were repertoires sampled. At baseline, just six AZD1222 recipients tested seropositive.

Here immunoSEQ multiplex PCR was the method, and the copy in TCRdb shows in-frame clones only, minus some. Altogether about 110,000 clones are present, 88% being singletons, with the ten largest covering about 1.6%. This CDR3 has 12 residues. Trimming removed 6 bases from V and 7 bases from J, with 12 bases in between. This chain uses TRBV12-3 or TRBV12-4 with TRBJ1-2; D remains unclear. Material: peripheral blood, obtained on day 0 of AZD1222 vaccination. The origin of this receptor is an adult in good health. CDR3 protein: CASRVSEVGYTF. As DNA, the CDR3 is TGTGCCAGCAGGGTTTCGGAGGTTGGCTACACCTTC.